The next 9 T cell receptor beta chains were all read from a single sample in a study of blood T cell repertoires in COVID-19. The protocol was immunoSEQ multiplex PCR, while the TCRdb copy is restricted to in-frame clones and leaves out a portion. This table holds about 220,000 clones, 82% found once. Sequenced material: PBMCs or T cells enriched from blood (not recorded which). These receptors originate from a woman aged 55-70 years who had recovered from COVID-19.

The chain joins TRBV7-9 to TRBJ2-7, with D maybe TRBD1 (6 bases). With 5 bases removed from V and 5 bases from J, the gap between germline ends came to 16 bases. The CDR3 totals 14 residues. Germline loops: CDR1 SEHNR, CDR2 FQNEAQ (reference sequence). The DNA of the CDR3 is TGTGCCAGCAGCCCCCGGGCGCCAGGGGACGAGCAGTACTTC. It codes for CASSPRAPGDEQYF.

This chain connects TRBV5-1 to TRBJ2-2; 9 nucleotides line up with TRBD1. This CDR3 region has 15 residues. Germline trimming cut 5 bases from V and 4 bases from J; bases unmatched to any gene: 6. In germline, CDR1 is SGHRS, CDR2 YFSETQ. CDR3 region: CASRGGQGSTGELFF. The CDR3 nucleotides read TGCGCCAGCAGGGGAGGACAGGGGAGCACCGGGGAGCTGTTTTTT.

For the CDR3, the DNA is TGCAGCGTTGAACGTGGCGGGGCTAACACCTACGAGCAGTACTTC. Translation: CSVERGGANTYEQYF. The chain is built from TRBV29-1 and TRBJ2-7, with D tentatively TRBD2 (6 bases). Trimming removed 2 bases from V and 2 bases from J, with 16 bases in between. The germline V gene encodes CDR1 SQVTM and CDR2 ANQGSEA. The CDR3 runs 15 residues.

The chain carries TRBV7-9 and TRBJ1-5, with a possible D match to TRBD1 (6 bases). From germline, CDR1 is SEHNR and CDR2 FQNEAQ (reference sequence). The V and J ends lost 5 bases and 4 bases respectively, with 9 bases between them. The CDR3 consists of 13 residues. DNA for the CDR3: TGTGCCAGCAGCGGGGGCTTTAATCAGCCCCAGCATTTT. As protein: CASSGGFNQPQHF.

The chain uses TRBV5-6 and TRBJ2-7, with TRBD2 matching 11 bases. The CDR3 contains 15 residues. The V gene end was trimmed by 3 bases and the J gene end by 6 bases; junction bases not matched to a gene: 8. Germline V gene lookup returns CDR1 SGHDT and CDR2 YYEEEE. The CDR3 nucleotides are TGTGCCAGCAGCTCCATAGCGGGAGGGCTGCTCGAGCAGTACTTC. It is translated as CASSSIAGGLLEQYF.

This clone was picked up a small number of times. This rearrangement joins TRBV2 to TRBJ1-5, with TRBD1 as a possible D gene (5 bases). This CDR3 contains 14 residues. V dropped 4 bases and J dropped 2 bases, with 9 bases sitting between them. Per germline, CDR1 SNHLY and CDR2 FYNNEI. This CDR3 reads CASSGDRGNQPQHF. The CDR3 nucleotides read TGTGCCAGCAGTGGAGACAGAGGCAATCAGCCCCAGCATTTT.

V usage is TRBV3-1 (or the pseudogene TRBV3-2) and J usage is TRBJ2-7; no firm D call. The CDR3 length is 15 residues. The germline V and J ends were trimmed by 0 bases and 1 base, with 10 bases remaining between them. In germline, CDR1 is LGHDT, CDR2 YNNKEL (reference sequence). The chain's CDR3 is CASSQDLRSSYEQYF. CDR3 DNA sequence: TGTGCCAGCAGCCAAGATCTCCGTTCGTCCTACGAGCAGTACTTC.

This clone came up many times. This rearrangement joins TRBV5-1 to TRBJ1-1; 8 bases line up with TRBD1. From germline, CDR1 is SGHRS and CDR2 YFSETQ. The CDR3 spans 16 residues. J lost 3 bases, V lost 4 bases, and 11 bases had no gene match. In DNA, the CDR3 is TGCGCCAGCAGCGCGAACCGGGACAGGTGGGACACTGAAGCTTTCTTT. Translated: CASSANRDRWDTEAFF. Variable domain in full (rest from reference TRBV5-1 and TRBJ1-1): KAGVTQTPRYLIKTRGQQVTLSCSPISGHRSVSWYQQTPGQGLQFLFEYFSETQRNKGNFPGRFSGRQFSNSRSEMNVSTLELGDSALYLCASSANRDRWDTEAFFGQGTRLTVV.

V usage is TRBV30 and J usage is TRBJ1-1; 8 bases agree with TRBD1. The CDR3 extends over 13 amino acids. The V segment lost 3 bases and the J segment 7 bases; nucleotides outside the gene matches: 7. Germline loops: CDR1 GTSNPN, CDR2 SVGIG (reference sequence). In nucleotides, the CDR3 is TGTGCCTGGAGAAACTTCGGACAGGGTGAAGCTTTCTTT. The encoded protein is CAWRNFGQGEAFF.